The 8 T cell receptor beta chains reported below all come from one sample, sequenced in a study of tumor and adjacent non-tumor tissue in lung cancer. TCRbeta libraries were built with three rounds of nested PCR, modified from ARM-PCR. TCRdb redid the calling of the multiplex PCR reads with MiXCR, one entry per CDR3 protein. The profile covers around 99,000 distinct CDR3 sequences, with 75% appearing a single time and roughly 35% taken by the ten largest. RNA was extracted from bulk tissue without any cell sorting. The sample consisted of lung tumor tissue. These receptors originate from a woman aged 55-70 years with non-small cell lung cancer.

This clonotype appeared once. A read error may be the cause here, since a much bigger clone is one base away. V usage is TRBV4-3 and J usage is TRBJ2-7; 8 nucleotides align to TRBD1. The germline V gene has CDR1 LGHNA and CDR2 YSLEER. The CDR3 sequence is 15 residues long. CDR3 DNA sequence: TGCACCAGCAGCCAAGAAAGGACAGGGTTCTACGAGCAGTACTTC. Its translation is CTSSQERTGFYEQYF.

Details on this clonotype: An end of the junction differs from the germline gene, which may be a read error. V and J are TRBV6-2 or TRBV6-3 and TRBJ1-1, with 7 nucleotides matching TRBD1. CDR1 is MNHEY and CDR2 is SVGEGT in the germline V gene. The CDR3 contains 13 residues. CDR3 sequence (DNA): TGTGCCAGCCAAGGACAGGCGAACACTGAAGCGTACTTT. Its translation is CASQGQANTEAYF.

Remarks on this clonotype: A read error may explain this, as a much larger clone is one base away. This rearrangement joins TRBV20-1 to TRBJ2-3, with D tentatively TRBD1 (5 bases). The germline V gene has CDR1 DFQATT and CDR2 SNEGSKA (reference sequence). This CDR3 is 17 amino acids long. DNA of the CDR3: TGCAATGCTAGACCTCAGGGCTACGGTCATAGCACAGATACGCAGTATTTT. Translation gives CNARPQGYGHSTDTQYF.

For this clonotype: The junction and the germline gene differ at one end; a read error may be behind it. The chain couples TRBV11-2 to TRBJ1-1, with D perhaps TRBD1 (6 bases). This CDR3 spans 16 amino acids. CDR1 and CDR2 from the germline V gene are SGHAT and FQNNGV. As DNA, the CDR3 is TGTGCTAGCAGACGGGACGGCCTTAGGGGGAACACGGAAGCTTTCTTT. Translation: CASRRDGLRGNTEAFF.

This clonotype occurred many times. The V call is TRBV6-5, the J call TRBJ2-7; perhaps TRBD2 as D (5 bases). This CDR3 is 13 amino acids long. The ends were cut back, 2 bases at V and 6 bases at J, with 11 bases in the middle. From germline, CDR1 is MNHEY and CDR2 SVGAGI. The CDR3 sequence: CASSYTQRGEQYF. CDR3 nucleotide sequence: TGTGCCAGCAGTTACACCCAACGGGGCGAGCAGTACTTC.

This clonotype was detected only once. Just one base apart from a much larger clone, this may be a read error. This chain joins TRBV4-2 and TRBJ2-1; D ambiguous. Germline-derived CDR1 and CDR2 are LGHNA and YNFKEQ. This CDR3 comprises 15 residues. In DNA form, the CDR3 reads TGTGTCAGCAGCCGCGGATTGACATCCAGCAATGAGCAGTTCTTC. Its protein product is CVSSRGLTSSNEQFF.

This clonotype is medium-sized by share. V usage is TRBV12-3 or TRBV12-4 and J usage is TRBJ2-2; 8 bases fit TRBD1. The V and J ends lost 2 bases and 2 bases, in that order; junction bases with no gene match: 4. This CDR3 has 16 amino acids. DNA for the CDR3: TGTGCCAGCAGTTTAAAGACAGGGGTTAACACCGGGGAGCTGTTTTTT. This sequence encodes CASSLKTGVNTGELFF.

J is TRBJ2-3 and V is TRBV24-1; D unresolved. The germline gives CDR1 KGHDR, CDR2 SFDVKD. The CDR3 is 14 residues long. V dropped 6 bases and J dropped 2 bases, with 11 bases sitting between them. The CDR3 nucleotides read TGTGCCACCAGTATGAGTGGGATCACAGATACGCAGTATTTT. Translated, it gives CATSMSGITDTQYF.